This record looks at one T cell receptor (beta chain) sequence and its context. V lost 2 bases to trimming and J lost 3 bases, with 11 bases between them. The CDR3 extends over 15 amino acids. Germline V gene lookup returns CDR1 MNHNS and CDR2 SASEGT. This entry is derived from a study of blood T cell repertoires in COVID-19. Assay used: immunoSEQ multiplex PCR; TCRdb lists only in-frame clones, some missing. Of about 280,000 clones in the sample, 65% to 90% are singletons; the top ten hold more than 10%. This clonotype was sampled from a human donor in a cohort sampled during active COVID-19. The V and J genes are TRBV6-1 and TRBJ1-3; D might be TRBD1 (5 bases). The sample was peripheral blood. CDR3 DNA: TGTGCCAGCAGTGAATTGGGGGGAGGTGGAAACACCATATATTTT. This encodes CASSELGGGGNTIYF.